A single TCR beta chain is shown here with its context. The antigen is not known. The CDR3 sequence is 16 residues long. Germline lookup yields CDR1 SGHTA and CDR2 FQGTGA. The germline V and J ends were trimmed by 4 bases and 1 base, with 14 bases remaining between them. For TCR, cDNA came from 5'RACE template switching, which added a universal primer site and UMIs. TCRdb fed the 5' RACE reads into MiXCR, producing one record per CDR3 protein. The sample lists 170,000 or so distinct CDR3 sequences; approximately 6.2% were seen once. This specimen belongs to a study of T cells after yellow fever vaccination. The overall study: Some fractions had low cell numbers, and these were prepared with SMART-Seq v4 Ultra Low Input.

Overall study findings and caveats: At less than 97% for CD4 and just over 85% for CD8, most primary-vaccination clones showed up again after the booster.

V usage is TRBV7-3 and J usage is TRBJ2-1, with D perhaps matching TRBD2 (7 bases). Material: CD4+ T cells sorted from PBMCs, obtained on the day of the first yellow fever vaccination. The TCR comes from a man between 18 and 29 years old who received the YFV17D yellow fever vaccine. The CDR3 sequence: CASSSYREGSYNEQFF. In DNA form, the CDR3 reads TGTGCCAGCAGCTCGTACAGGGAGGGTTCCTACAATGAGCAGTTCTTC.